The source of this T cell receptor beta chain is a study of cytomegalovirus exposure and HLA in healthy donors. The count of this clone is one. Germline V CDR1 and CDR2: SGHNT, YYREEE (reference sequence). This CDR3 contains 16 residues. J lost 4 bases, V lost 5 bases, and 10 bases had no gene match. Primers for the PCR totalled 60 Vbeta and 13 Jbeta. This table comes from immunoSEQ multiplex PCR, and its TCRdb copy is limited to in-frame clones, with some not included. The table records fewer than 250,000 clones, roughly 80% of them present only once. This chain uses TRBV5-4 with TRBJ2-1, with 9 bases fitting TRBD2. The receptor was isolated from a woman aged 25 to 39 in good health and CMV-seropositive. Input material: PBMCs. The chain's CDR3 is CASSFLMSGRYNEQFF. The CDR3 nucleotides are TGTGCCAGCAGTTTCCTTATGAGCGGGAGGTACAATGAGCAGTTCTTC. Full variable domain (outside the CDR3, taken from reference TRBV5-4 and TRBJ2-1): ETGVTQSPTHLIKTRGQQVTLRCSSQSGHNTVSWYQQALGQGPQFIFQYYREEENGRGNFPPRFSGLQFPNYSSELNVNALELDDSALYLCASSFLMSGRYNEQFFGPGTRLTVL.